The rows below give T cell receptor beta chains drawn from one sample of a study of T cell repertoires in cytomegalovirus infection. TCRdb passed the reads through MiXCR, listing each CDR3 protein once. The repertoire holds about 220,000 distinct CDR3 sequences, with 35% to 40% as singletons. Which antigens these TCRs recognize remains unknown. Sequencing used CD8+ T cells from cultured PBMCs, obtained from culture after CMV antigen stimulation. Receptors originate from a human donor in good health (CMV status not recorded). Some clones in this sample may be carry-over from other donors' samples. Each CDR3 is given with its conserved first and last residue. D genes are given only for firm matches.

d_gene,j_gene,v_gene,CDR3aa
.,TRBJ2-5,TRBV6-1,CASPARRRGGGETQYF
.,TRBJ2-1,TRBV9,CASSVDTGSYNEQFF
.,TRBJ1-1,TRBV2,CASSQGLALEAFF
TRBD1,TRBJ2-1,TRBV13,CASSLGGTGNNEQFF
.,TRBJ2-1,TRBV12-3/TRBV12-4,CASRLGEGGSYNEQFF
.,TRBJ1-4,TRBV6-2/TRBV6-3,CASNLDGDLINEKLFF
.,TRBJ2-1,TRBV4-1,CASSQHFYNEQFF
.,TRBJ1-4,TRBV7-9,CASSPHLASNEKLFF
TRBD1,TRBJ2-2,TRBV19,CASSTRTGTGELFF
TRBD1,TRBJ1-2,TRBV6-5,CASSYRDRGIRGYTF
TRBD1,TRBJ2-2,TRBV7-3,CASSPGTVNTGELFF
TRBD1,TRBJ1-5,TRBV20-1,CSARDLAGGNNQPQHF
.,TRBJ1-2,TRBV12-5,CASGLVILAAGTNYGYTF
.,TRBJ2-7,TRBV7-9,CASSFQGRPYEQYF
.,TRBJ2-5,TRBV27,CASSAPGAQETQYF
TRBD1,TRBJ1-3,TRBV5-6,CASSFLSGGTGNTIYF
.,TRBJ2-7,TRBV7-9,CASSFDTPSYEQYF
.,TRBJ1-1,TRBV29-1,CSVEADLNTEAFF
.,TRBJ2-3,TRBV7-9,CASSLKRRGTDTQYF
.,TRBJ1-6,TRBV12-3/TRBV12-4,CASSLGRARDSPLHF
TRBD2,TRBJ2-1,TRBV2,CARSGRYNEQFF
TRBD1,TRBJ1-1,TRBV12-3/TRBV12-4,CASMAIPTGANTEAFF
.,TRBJ2-7,TRBV28,CASSPFISLAYEQYF
.,TRBJ2-1,TRBV7-6,CASSRRTPSSYNEQFF
.,TRBJ1-1,TRBV15,CATESGFMNTEAFF
.,TRBJ2-2,TRBV19,CASRQLTNVDTGELFF
.,TRBJ2-1,TRBV4-2,CASSQDVLTGDEQFF
.,TRBJ2-1,TRBV7-3,CASSSSEGGPYNEQFF
.,TRBJ2-3,TRBV7-2,CASSDAGEGADTQYF
TRBD2,TRBJ2-1,TRBV7-2,CASSLVGGGPVNEQFF
.,TRBJ1-2,TRBV7-8,CASSLGSSYTF
.,TRBJ2-3,TRBV4-1,CASSQDFTDTQYF
.,TRBJ1-1,TRBV19,CASRDYLDTEAFF
TRBD1,TRBJ1-1,TRBV7-3,CASSLMGQGTEAFF
TRBD2,TRBJ2-3,TRBV7-9,CASSTGDSRLAGLRTDTQYF
.,TRBJ2-7,TRBV7-2,CGSSLSLAGPSYEQYF
.,TRBJ1-1,TRBV7-2,CASSRVSRNTEAFF
TRBD1,TRBJ2-5,TRBV7-3,CASSFRTGGLETQYF
.,TRBJ2-7,TRBV27,CASRGGDTSYEQYF
.,TRBJ2-7,TRBV4-2,CASSQDITGADEQYF
.,TRBJ2-7,TRBV7-9,CASSLVSKYEQYF
TRBD1,TRBJ1-3,TRBV12-5,CASGSDRGLSNTIYF
TRBD1,TRBJ1-2,TRBV4-1,CASSQPRGQGAAYGYTF
.,TRBJ2-7,TRBV5-1,CASSPKDWDEQYF
.,TRBJ1-2,TRBV27,CARSPTWTVNYGYTF
TRBD2,TRBJ2-1,TRBV7-3,CASSLGGGTYNEQFF
.,TRBJ1-6,TRBV7-2,CASSLDRQGNSPLHF
.,TRBJ2-3,TRBV7-6,CASSLAGSHAETKYF
TRBD1,TRBJ2-7,TRBV7-8,CASSSLDRGYEQYF
.,TRBJ2-2,TRBV4-2,CASSQERVGGELFF
.,TRBJ2-7,TRBV13,CTSSRGPGEQYF
TRBD1,TRBJ1-1,TRBV10-3,CAISDDRGSGNTEAFF
.,TRBJ1-4,TRBV7-8,CASSPWEGFEKLFF
.,TRBJ2-7,TRBV7-9,CASSPDTGSNEQYF
.,TRBJ1-2,TRBV6-6,CASSDPGPATTF
TRBD1,TRBJ1-5,TRBV7-8,CASSFGGGQPQHF
TRBD1,TRBJ2-1,TRBV4-1,CASSLQGGLLNEQFF
.,TRBJ2-1,TRBV5-1,CASSLPHQPPYNEQFF
TRBD2,TRBJ2-1,TRBV7-9,CASSSSCIAGLAGDEQFF
.,TRBJ1-1,TRBV18,CASSPSLGDVYLNTEAFF